This is a list of T cell receptor beta chains from one sample in a study of T cell repertoires in cytomegalovirus infection. MiXCR, run by TCRdb on the reads, gives a single entry per CDR3 protein. There are approximately 300,000 distinct CDR3 sequences in the sample; roughly 29% occur only once, and about 20% lies in the top ten. Their specific antigens are unknown. The sequencing used cultured PBMCs, collected from culture after CMV antigen stimulation. The source of these receptors is a human donor in good health (CMV status not recorded). Some clones in this sample may be carry-over from other donors' samples. CDR3s include the opening cysteine and the closing phenylalanine or tryptophan. Each record gives: J gene, V gene, D gene, clone size, CDR3 protein, CDR3 DNA. D genes are given only for firm matches. The listing skips clone size in some rows; elsewhere it reads once, few, many or a size class.

J gene: TRBJ2-7
V gene: TRBV7-9
D gene: NA
clone size: NA
CDR3 protein: CASSPSSEEQYF
CDR3 DNA: TGTGCCAGCAGCCCCTCCAGTGAAGAGCAGTACTTC

J gene: TRBJ1-2
V gene: TRBV27
D gene: NA
clone size: NA
CDR3 protein: CASLSYGYGYTF
CDR3 DNA: TGTGCCAGCTTATCATACGGCTATGGCTACACCTTC

J gene: TRBJ2-5
V gene: TRBV27
D gene: NA
clone size: many
CDR3 protein: CASSLVQSPQTQYF
CDR3 DNA: TGTGCCAGCAGTTTAGTGCAGTCCCCACAGACCCAGTACTTC

J gene: TRBJ1-6
V gene: TRBV5-4
D gene: NA
clone size: once
CDR3 protein: CVSSLGGLYHSPLHF
CDR3 DNA: TGTGTCAGCAGCTTGGGGGGCCTCTATCATTCACCCCTCCACTTT

J gene: TRBJ2-1
V gene: TRBV2
D gene: TRBD2
clone size: few
CDR3 protein: CASSELAGVNEQFF
CDR3 DNA: TGTGCCAGCAGTGAGCTAGCGGGAGTCAATGAGCAGTTCTTC

J gene: TRBJ1-5
V gene: TRBV7-9
D gene: NA
clone size: NA
CDR3 protein: CASSLGGGEQPQHF
CDR3 DNA: TGTGCCAGCAGCTTGGGGGGGGGAGAACAGCCCCAGCATTTT

J gene: TRBJ1-1
V gene: TRBV6-1
D gene: NA
clone size: many
CDR3 protein: CASRDIGEAFF
CDR3 DNA: TGTGCCAGCCGGGACATAGGTGAAGCTTTCTTT

J gene: TRBJ2-7
V gene: TRBV19
D gene: NA
clone size: few
CDR3 protein: CASSPWTGSYEQYF
CDR3 DNA: TGTGCCAGTAGTCCTTGGACTGGCTCCTACGAGCAGTACTTC

J gene: TRBJ2-1
V gene: TRBV7-8
D gene: NA
clone size: many
CDR3 protein: CASSLVLRSYNEQFF
CDR3 DNA: TGTGCCAGCAGCTTAGTGTTGCGCTCCTACAATGAGCAGTTCTTC

J gene: TRBJ2-5
V gene: TRBV7-2
D gene: NA
clone size: many
CDR3 protein: CASSLGRPETQYF
CDR3 DNA: TGTGCCAGCAGCTTGGGCAGGCCGGAGACCCAGTACTTC

J gene: TRBJ2-5
V gene: TRBV7-3
D gene: NA
clone size: few
CDR3 protein: CASSLWGARETQYF
CDR3 DNA: TGTGCCAGCAGCTTATGGGGGGCTCGGGAGACCCAGTACTTC

J gene: TRBJ2-5
V gene: TRBV10-2
D gene: NA
clone size: many
CDR3 protein: CASNRGGEETQYF
CDR3 DNA: TGCGCCAGCAATCGGGGCGGGGAGGAGACCCAGTACTTC

J gene: TRBJ1-4
V gene: TRBV7-9
D gene: TRBD1
clone size: few
CDR3 protein: CASSFLPTGPNEKLFF
CDR3 DNA: TGTGCCAGCAGCTTCCTTCCGACAGGGCCGAATGAAAAACTGTTTTTT

J gene: TRBJ2-7
V gene: TRBV18
D gene: NA
clone size: NA
CDR3 protein: CASSPPGPSSYEQYF
CDR3 DNA: TGTGCCAGCTCACCACCAGGCCCCAGCTCCTACGAGCAGTACTTC

J gene: TRBJ1-1
V gene: TRBV5-6
D gene: TRBD1
clone size: few
CDR3 protein: CASSPGQGWNTEAFF
CDR3 DNA: TGTGCCAGCAGCCCGGGACAGGGATGGAACACTGAAGCTTTCTTT

J gene: TRBJ2-5
V gene: TRBV3-1
D gene: NA
clone size: NA
CDR3 protein: CASSQDWPARTTQYF
CDR3 DNA: TGTGCCAGCAGCCAAGACTGGCCGGCTCGGACGACCCAGTACTTC

J gene: TRBJ2-1
V gene: TRBV11-2
D gene: NA
clone size: many
CDR3 protein: CASSLPDIGEQFF
CDR3 DNA: TGTGCCAGCAGCCTCCCTGATATTGGTGAGCAGTTCTTC

J gene: TRBJ1-6
V gene: TRBV7-2
D gene: NA
clone size: many
CDR3 protein: CASSLVAGNSPLHF
CDR3 DNA: TGTGCCAGCAGCTTAGTGGCGGGAAATTCACCCCTCCACTTT

J gene: TRBJ2-1
V gene: TRBV4-1
D gene: NA
clone size: many
CDR3 protein: CASSQDLYNSYNEQFF
CDR3 DNA: TGCGCCAGCAGCCAAGATCTTTATAACTCCTACAATGAGCAGTTCTTC

J gene: TRBJ2-7
V gene: TRBV12-3/TRBV12-4
D gene: TRBD2
clone size: few
CDR3 protein: CASSLVRAGVSYF
CDR3 DNA: TGTGCCAGCAGTTTGGTTCGGGCGGGGGTATCGTACTTC

J gene: TRBJ2-1
V gene: TRBV7-2
D gene: TRBD2
clone size: few
CDR3 protein: CASSPGLAGDEQFF
CDR3 DNA: TGTGCCAGCAGTCCTGGACTAGCGGGAGATGAGCAGTTCTTC

J gene: TRBJ1-1
V gene: TRBV20-1
D gene: TRBD1
clone size: NA
CDR3 protein: CSARGTGDTEAFF
CDR3 DNA: TGCAGTGCTAGAGGCACAGGGGACACTGAAGCTTTCTTT

J gene: TRBJ2-3
V gene: TRBV4-1
D gene: TRBD2
clone size: few
CDR3 protein: CASSLRWRGETQYF
CDR3 DNA: TGCGCCAGCAGCCTTAGGTGGCGGGGGGAAACGCAGTATTTT

J gene: TRBJ2-7
V gene: TRBV28
D gene: NA
clone size: many
CDR3 protein: CATRFHGGVSYEQYF
CDR3 DNA: TGTGCCACCAGATTCCATGGGGGCGTCTCCTACGAGCAGTACTTC

J gene: TRBJ2-3
V gene: TRBV10-3
D gene: TRBD2
clone size: NA
CDR3 protein: CAIKGYGTSGTSTDTQYF
CDR3 DNA: TGTGCCATCAAGGGATATGGGACTAGCGGGACTAGCACAGATACGCAGTATTTT

J gene: TRBJ2-6
V gene: TRBV7-9
D gene: NA
clone size: NA
CDR3 protein: CASTKVDSGANVLTF
CDR3 DNA: TGTGCCAGCACCAAGGTTGACTCTGGGGCCAACGTCCTGACTTTC

J gene: TRBJ2-3
V gene: TRBV7-3
D gene: NA
clone size: many
CDR3 protein: CASSPGDSTDTQYF
CDR3 DNA: TGTGCCAGCAGCCCGGGGGACAGCACAGATACGCAGTATTTT

J gene: TRBJ2-3
V gene: TRBV7-6
D gene: TRBD2
clone size: NA
CDR3 protein: CASSLTLAADTQYF
CDR3 DNA: TGTGCCAGCAGCTTAACGCTAGCGGCAGATACGCAGTATTTT

J gene: TRBJ2-1
V gene: TRBV15
D gene: NA
clone size: NA
CDR3 protein: CATSRDLRADNEQFF
CDR3 DNA: TGTGCCACCAGCAGAGATCTGCGGGCCGACAATGAGCAGTTCTTC

J gene: TRBJ1-5
V gene: TRBV19
D gene: NA
clone size: NA
CDR3 protein: CASSKTSLQGANQPQHF
CDR3 DNA: TGTGCCAGTAGTAAAACCTCCCTCCAAGGAGCCAATCAGCCCCAGCATTTT

J gene: TRBJ1-5
V gene: TRBV25-1
D gene: TRBD1
clone size: NA
CDR3 protein: CASSEDRGDQPQHF
CDR3 DNA: TGTGCCAGCAGTGAGGACAGGGGGGATCAGCCCCAGCATTTT

J gene: TRBJ2-1
V gene: TRBV4-1
D gene: TRBD2
clone size: NA
CDR3 protein: CASSPRASGSLYNEQFF
CDR3 DNA: TGCGCCAGCAGCCCCCGGGCCAGCGGGAGTCTATACAATGAGCAGTTCTTC